The entry below gives a single T cell receptor beta chain sequence along with its context. The CDR3 totals 14 residues. Trimming removed 5 bases from V and 3 bases from J; junction bases left unmatched: 3. The germline V gene has CDR1 MDHEN and CDR2 SYDVKM. The entry originates in a study of blood T cell repertoires in COVID-19. Study-level background: Samples representing acute and convalescent COVID-19 were sourced from the United States, Italy and Spain. T cells, B-cell-depleted T cells, or PBMCs provided the cDNA or gDNA that served as material.

In the study's own analysis: Nucleated cell counts were estimated from reference gene primer amplification. TCRdb's copy holds only in-frame clones and misses some; the assay was immunoSEQ multiplex PCR. Clonal size and the V and J genes are those of that table, whereas D and trimming came from the DNA. The sample yields 140,000 to 150,000 clones, approximately 88% seen once. Source material: peripheral blood. V usage is TRBV28 and J usage is TRBJ2-1; 8 positions agree with TRBD1. The TCR originated in an older man with acute or convalescent COVID-19. The CDR3 DNA sequence: TGTGCCAGCAGTACGGGACAGGACTACAATGAGCAGTTCTTC. This codes for CASSTGQDYNEQFF.